The 5 T cell receptor beta chains below all came from one sample that was sequenced in a study of blood T cell repertoires in COVID-19 (dated by TCRdb to between 2020 and 2021). Library preparation employed the immunoSEQ multiplex PCR assay. TCRdb stores this immuneACCESS table with in-frame sequences only. Part of the clones is absent; in the studies checked, under half of the shortfall reflects unresolved V genes, and no reason is known for the rest. This sample has about 220,000 clones in its table, and 60% to 85% of those were observed once. The ten largest clonotypes hold approximately 6.6% of the sample. The sequenced sample consisted of peripheral blood. These receptors originate from a woman in her seventies with acute or convalescent COVID-19.

The chain couples TRBV5-1 to TRBJ2-1; D is possibly TRBD2 (7 bases). Germline CDR1 and CDR2: SGHRS and YFSETQ. Deletions cut 1 base from V and 6 bases from J, with 14 bases between. The CDR3 totals 15 residues. CDR3 sequence (DNA): TGCGCCAGCAGCTTGATGGGGGGGCTTGGCAATGAGCAGTTCTTC. Amino acid sequence: CASSLMGGLGNEQFF.

This clone showed up just once. This chain connects TRBV6-5 to TRBJ1-2; 8 nucleotides line up with TRBD1. V dropped 7 bases and J dropped 4; count of bases not matched to a gene: 8. The CDR3 is 14 amino acids. Germline CDR1 reads MNHEY; CDR2 reads SVGAGI. CDR3 bases: TGTGCCAGCACTCCGGGACAGGCAACCTATGGCTACACCTTC. This encodes CASTPGQATYGYTF.

The chain joins TRBV20-1 to TRBJ2-1, with D uncertain. Germline V gene lookup returns CDR1 DFQATT and CDR2 SNEGSKA (reference sequence). Deletions cut 4 bases from V and 7 bases from J, with 5 bases between. This CDR3 spans 10 amino acids. The CDR3 nucleotides are TGCAGTGCTAATTCGAATGAGCAGTTCTTC. Translation gives CSANSNEQFF.

As DNA, the CDR3 is TGTGCCAGCACCCAAGGACAGGGGGCGGATGAAGCTTTCTTT. Amino acids: CASTQGQGADEAFF. The J gene is TRBJ1-1, the V gene TRBV2; 11 bases fit TRBD1. The length of the CDR3 is 14 residues. Trimming at V came to 7 bases and at J to 7 bases, leaving 8 bases not matched to a gene. Germline V gene data show CDR1 as SNHLY and CDR2 as FYNNEI.

The rearrangement joins TRBV25-1 to TRBJ1-6; D gene uncertain. Trimming cost V 6 bases and J 6 bases, with 9 bases left between them. Germline CDR1 is MGHDK and CDR2 is SYGVNS. The CDR3 totals 13 residues. The CDR3 DNA follows: TGTGCCAGCAGGCGGGAGGCTAATTCACCCCTCCACTTT. It is translated as CASRREANSPLHF.